This entry concerns a single T cell receptor (beta chain). This sample stems from a study of blood T cell repertoires in COVID-19. For the study at large: From the United States, Italy and Spain came samples of acute and convalescent COVID-19. T cells, B-cell-depleted T cells, or PBMCs supplied cDNA or gDNA.

Authors' processing steps: Reference gene primer amplification gave nucleated cell count estimates. Sequenced by immunoSEQ multiplex PCR; TCRdb stores in-frame clones only, minus some. The DNA gave D and trimming, while V, J and clone size come from that table. The sample includes some 180,000 clones, roughly 77% of them seen just once. Seattle participants joined during active infection and were tracked over time. The TCR comes from a woman in her 40s with COVID-19, enrolled during active disease. Source material: peripheral blood.

The CDR3 loop is CASRGSPSGTDTQYF. CDR3 nucleotides: TGTGCCAGCAGGGGCTCGCCGTCTGGCACAGATACGCAGTATTTT. The chain joins TRBV6-5 to TRBJ2-3, with D unclear. The CDR3 has 15 residues. With 6 bases removed from V and 1 base from J, the gap between germline ends came to 14 bases. The germline gives CDR1 MNHEY, CDR2 SVGAGI.